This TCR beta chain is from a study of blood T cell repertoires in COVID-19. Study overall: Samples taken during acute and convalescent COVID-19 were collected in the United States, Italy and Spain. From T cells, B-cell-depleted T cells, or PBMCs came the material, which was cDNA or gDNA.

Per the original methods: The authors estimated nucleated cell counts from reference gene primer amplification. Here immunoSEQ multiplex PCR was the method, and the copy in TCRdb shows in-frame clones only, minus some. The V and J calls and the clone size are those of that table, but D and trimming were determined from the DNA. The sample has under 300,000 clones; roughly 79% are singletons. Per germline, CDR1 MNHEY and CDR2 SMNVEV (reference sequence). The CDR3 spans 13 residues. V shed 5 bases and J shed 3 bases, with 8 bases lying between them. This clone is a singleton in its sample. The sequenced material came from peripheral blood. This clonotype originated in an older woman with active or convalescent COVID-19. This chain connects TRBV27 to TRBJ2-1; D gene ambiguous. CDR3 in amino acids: CASSTMRYNEQFF. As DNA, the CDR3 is TGTGCCAGCAGTACCATGCGCTACAATGAGCAGTTCTTC.